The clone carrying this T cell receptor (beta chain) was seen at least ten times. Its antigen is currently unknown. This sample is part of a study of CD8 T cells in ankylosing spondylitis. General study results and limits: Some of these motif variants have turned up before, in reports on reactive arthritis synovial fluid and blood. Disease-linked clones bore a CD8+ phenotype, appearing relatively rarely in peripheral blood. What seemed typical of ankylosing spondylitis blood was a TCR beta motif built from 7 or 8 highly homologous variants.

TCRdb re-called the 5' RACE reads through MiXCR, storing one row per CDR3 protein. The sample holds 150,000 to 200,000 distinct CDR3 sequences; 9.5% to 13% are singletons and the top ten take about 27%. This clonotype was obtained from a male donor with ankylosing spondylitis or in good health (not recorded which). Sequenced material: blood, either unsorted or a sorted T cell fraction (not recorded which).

CDR3 bases: TGTGCCAGCAGTTTTCGGGCTCTGCCTTGGGAAAAACTGTTTTTT. This gives the protein CASSFRALPWEKLFF. The chain employs TRBV5-5 and TRBJ1-4, with D hard to call. CDR1 and CDR2 from the germline V gene are SGHKS and YYEKEE (reference sequence). CDR3 length: 15 amino acids. The V and J ends lost 5 bases and 8 bases respectively, with 19 bases between them.